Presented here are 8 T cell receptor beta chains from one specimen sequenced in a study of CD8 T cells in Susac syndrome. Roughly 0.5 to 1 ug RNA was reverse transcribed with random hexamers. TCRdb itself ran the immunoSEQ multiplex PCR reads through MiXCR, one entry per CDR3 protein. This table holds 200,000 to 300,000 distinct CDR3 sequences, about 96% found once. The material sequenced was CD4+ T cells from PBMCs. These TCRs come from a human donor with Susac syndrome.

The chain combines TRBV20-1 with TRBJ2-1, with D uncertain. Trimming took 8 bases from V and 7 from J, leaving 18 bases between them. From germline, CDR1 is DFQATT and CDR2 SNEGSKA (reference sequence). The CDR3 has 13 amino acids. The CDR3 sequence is CSTLPDPANEQFF. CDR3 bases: TGCAGTACACTCCCGGATCCCGCGAATGAGCAGTTCTTC.

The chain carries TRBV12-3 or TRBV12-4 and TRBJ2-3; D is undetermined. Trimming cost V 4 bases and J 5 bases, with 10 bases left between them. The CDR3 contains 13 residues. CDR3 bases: TGTGCCAGCAGTTCTGCGTCGCGAGATACGCAGTATTTT. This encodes CASSSASRDTQYF.

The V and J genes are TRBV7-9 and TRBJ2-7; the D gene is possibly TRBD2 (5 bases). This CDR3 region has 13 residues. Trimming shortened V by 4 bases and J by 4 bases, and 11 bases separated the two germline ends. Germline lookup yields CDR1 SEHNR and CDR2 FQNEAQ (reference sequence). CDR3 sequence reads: CASSYLPGYEQYF. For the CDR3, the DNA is TGTGCCAGCAGCTACCTACCGGGGTACGAGCAGTACTTC.

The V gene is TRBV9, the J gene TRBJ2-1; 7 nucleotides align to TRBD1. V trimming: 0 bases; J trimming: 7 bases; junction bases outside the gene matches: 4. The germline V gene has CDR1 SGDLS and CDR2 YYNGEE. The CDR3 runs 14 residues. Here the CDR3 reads CASSVDPQGNEQFF. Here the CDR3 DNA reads TGTGCCAGCAGCGTAGATCCACAGGGGAATGAGCAGTTCTTC.

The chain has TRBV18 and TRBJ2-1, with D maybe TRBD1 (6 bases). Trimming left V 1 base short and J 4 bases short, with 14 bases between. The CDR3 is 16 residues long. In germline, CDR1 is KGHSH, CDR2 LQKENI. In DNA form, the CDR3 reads TGTGCCAGCTCACCACTTCGAGGGGGAGAATACAATGAGCAGTTCTTC. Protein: CASSPLRGGEYNEQFF.

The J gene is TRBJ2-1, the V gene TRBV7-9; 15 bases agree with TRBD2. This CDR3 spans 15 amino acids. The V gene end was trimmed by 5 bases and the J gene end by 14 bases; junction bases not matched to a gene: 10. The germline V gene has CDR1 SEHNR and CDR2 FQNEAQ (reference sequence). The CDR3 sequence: CASSQNVGLAGGKFF. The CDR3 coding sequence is TGTGCCAGCAGCCAAAATGTCGGACTAGCGGGAGGGAAGTTCTTC.

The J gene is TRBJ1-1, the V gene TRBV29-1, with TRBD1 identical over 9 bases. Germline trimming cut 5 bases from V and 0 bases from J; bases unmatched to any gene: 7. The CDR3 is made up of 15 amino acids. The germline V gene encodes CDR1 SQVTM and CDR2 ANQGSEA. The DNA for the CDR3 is TGCAGCGTTTGGGGACAGGGTTCGGTGAACACTGAAGCTTTCTTT. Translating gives CSVWGQGSVNTEAFF. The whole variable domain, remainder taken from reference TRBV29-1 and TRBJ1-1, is SAVISQKPSRDICQRGTSLTIQCQVDSQVTMMFWYRQQPGQSLTLIATANQGSEATYESGFVIDKFPISRPNLTFSTLTVSNMSPEDSSIYLCSVWGQGSVNTEAFFGQGTRLTVV.

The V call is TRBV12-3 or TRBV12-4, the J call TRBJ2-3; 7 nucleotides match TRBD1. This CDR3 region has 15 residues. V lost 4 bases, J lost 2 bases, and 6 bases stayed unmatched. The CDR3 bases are TGTGCCAGCAGTTCGGGACAGATATACACAGATACGCAGTATTTT. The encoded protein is CASSSGQIYTDTQYF.